This T cell receptor (beta chain) appears in the sequencing data of a study of blood T cell repertoires in COVID-19. Turning to the study itself: Collection of acute and convalescent COVID-19 samples took place in the United States, Italy and Spain. From T cells, B-cell-depleted T cells, or PBMCs came the material, which was cDNA or gDNA.

How the authors handled the data: Estimation of nucleated cell counts was performed using reference gene primer amplification. Some clones are missing from TCRdb's copy, which holds only in-frame ones; the method was immunoSEQ multiplex PCR. Clone size and the V and J calls come from that table; the DNA yielded D and trimming. Here the sample spans roughly 330,000 clones, 88% being singletons. The trim removed 4 bases at V and 13 bases at J, leaving 6 bases unmatched. CDR3 length equals 14 residues. Germline assignment: CDR1 SGHDT and CDR2 YYEEEE. J is TRBJ1-6 and V is TRBV5-6; TRBD1 matches 12 bases. The sample taken for sequencing was peripheral blood. The sequence came from a woman in her forties or fifties with active or convalescent COVID-19. CDR3 residues: CASSDGTGGLPLHF. CDR3 in DNA: TGTGCCAGCAGCGACGGGACAGGGGGCTTGCCCCTCCACTTT.